This record covers a single TCR beta chain. These data are taken from a study of blood T cell repertoires in COVID-19. Study details: COVID-19 samples collected from the United States, Italy and Spain covered acute and convalescent phases. The cDNA or gDNA used as material had been derived from T cells, B-cell-depleted T cells, or PBMCs.

Per the study methods: Amplified reference gene primers provided the basis for estimating nucleated cell counts. The assay was immunoSEQ multiplex PCR, and TCRdb's table has in-frame clones only and misses some. The V and J calls and clone size come from that table; D and trimming were worked out from the DNA. The table has 100,000 to 150,000 clones, approximately 80% seen once. Germline V gives CDR1 MNHNY, CDR2 SVGAGI (reference sequence). The CDR3 has 15 amino acids. V gave up 4 bases and J gave up 0 bases; unmatched junction bases: 2. The specimen sequenced was peripheral blood. The sequence derives from a man between 65 and 85 years old with acute or convalescent COVID-19. This sequence joins TRBV6-6 and TRBJ2-4, with 8 positions matching TRBD1. Here the CDR3 reads CASSLGQVAKNIQYF. The CDR3 DNA is TGTGCCAGCAGTTTGGGACAGGTAGCCAAAAACATTCAGTACTTC.